A single T cell receptor beta chain is shown here with its context. Antigen: not known. Then a second PCR, running roughly 7 to 11 cycles, was carried out with a sample-barcoded 5' primer and a J-beta primer mix. TCRdb analysed the 5' RACE reads with MiXCR anew, one entry per CDR3 protein. This sample yields about 1.4 million distinct CDR3 sequences, of which approximately 59% are seen a single time; over 5.5% belongs to the top ten. The donors, all healthy, were Caucasians living in Russia, aged roughly 6 to 100. The sample originates from a study of blood T cells in healthy people across ages. Notes on the study in general: It was the long-lived donors that had more naive CD4+ cells and higher diversity than aged donors. A roughly linear fall in TCR beta diversity per million T cells was seen with increasing age. With unsorted PBMCs, a conclusive comparison of naive versus antigen-experienced cells was not possible.

The CDR3 contains 15 residues. CDR1 is MDHEN, CDR2 SYDVKM, per germline. V lost 4 bases, J lost 2 bases, and 14 bases lay in between. The source is a man between 18 and 35 years old in good health. The specimen sequenced was blood. This rearrangement joins TRBV28 to TRBJ2-5, with D tentatively TRBD1 (6 bases). The CDR3 loop is CASSYREGGQETQYF. The CDR3 DNA follows: TGTGCCAGCAGTTACCGGGAAGGGGGACAAGAGACCCAGTACTTC.